The 7 T cell receptor beta chains below all came from one sample that was sequenced in a study of cytomegalovirus exposure and HLA in healthy donors. The PCR employed 60 Vbeta primers together with 13 Jbeta primers. Sequencing used immunoSEQ multiplex PCR; TCRdb keeps in-frame clones, though not all of them. The profile covers about 94,000 clones, with about 74% appearing a single time and more than 3.5% taken by the ten largest. Input material: PBMCs. The origin of the receptors is a man aged 25 to 40 in good health and CMV-seronegative.

The V call is TRBV7-2, the J call TRBJ1-6; TRBD1 is a possible D gene (5 bases). The CDR3 has 13 residues. Trimming removed 1 base at V and 10 bases at J, with 8 bases between. Germline values: CDR1 SGHTA, CDR2 FQGNSA. CDR3 DNA sequence: TGTGCCAGCAGCTTAGGTCAGGGATCACCCCTCCACTTT. Amino acids: CASSLGQGSPLHF.

This chain uses TRBV15 with TRBJ1-4; D ambiguous. Germline V gene sequence: CDR1 LNHNV, CDR2 YYDKDF (reference sequence). Trimming took off 5 bases at V and 8 bases at J, with 21 bases between the two ends. CDR3 length: 16 amino acids. The chain's CDR3 is CATSRPGGALQEKLFF. The CDR3 DNA reads as TGTGCCACCAGCCGCCCTGGTGGAGCTTTGCAAGAAAAACTGTTTTTT.

This chain connects TRBV10-2 to TRBJ2-7, with D possibly TRBD2 on 5 matching bases. CDR3 length: 12 residues. V was shortened by 4 bases and J by 4 bases, with 8 bases between the two germline ends. The germline V gene has CDR1 WSHSY and CDR2 SAAADI. CDR3 bases: TGCGCCAGCAGTGCTTCGGGGTACGAGCAGTACTTC. Protein: CASSASGYEQYF.

This sequence joins TRBV2 and TRBJ2-1; 9 bases are a match to TRBD2. The V segment lost 1 base and the J segment 4 bases; nucleotides outside the gene matches: 11. The CDR3 sequence is 18 residues long. Germline V CDR1 and CDR2: SNHLY, FYNNEI. The chain's CDR3 is CASSEEFGSGRSYNEQFF. The CDR3 DNA follows: TGTGCCAGCAGTGAAGAATTTGGGAGCGGGAGGTCTTACAATGAGCAGTTCTTC.

The chain joins TRBV5-1 to TRBJ1-1, with 8 bases identical to TRBD1. This CDR3 spans 14 amino acids. The germline gives CDR1 SGHRS, CDR2 YFSETQ. V shed 3 bases, J shed 4 bases, and the junction held 5 bases outside the gene matches. For the CDR3, the DNA is TGCGCCAGCAGCTCCGGACAGGGACGCACTGAAGCTTTCTTT. The encoded protein is CASSSGQGRTEAFF.

V is TRBV28 and J is TRBJ1-1; 7 bases match TRBD1. The germline gives CDR1 MDHEN, CDR2 SYDVKM. With V trimmed by 6 bases and J by 4 bases, 11 bases remained unmatched. The CDR3 consists of 15 residues. The CDR3 DNA follows: TGTGCCAGCAGCATCCCTACAGGGGCGCGCACTGAAGCTTTCTTT. Protein: CASSIPTGARTEAFF. The entire variable domain, with the rest obtained from reference TRBV28 and TRBJ1-1, is as follows: DVKVTQSSRYLVKRTGEKVFLECVQDMDHENMFWYRQDPGLGLRLIYFSYDVKMKEKGDIPEGYSVSREKKERFSLILESASTNQTSMYLCASSIPTGARTEAFFGQGTRLTVV.

V gene TRBV7-2 combines with J gene TRBJ1-2, with D possibly matching TRBD1 (5 bases). Germline assignment: CDR1 SGHTA and CDR2 FQGNSA. The CDR3 covers 16 residues. V gave up 5 bases and J gave up 0 bases, with 16 bases separating them. CDR3 nucleotides: TGTGCCAGCAGCCCTGGGGCAGCTATAGCTAACTATGGCTACACCTTC. Translated: CASSPGAAIANYGYTF.